The next 22 T cell receptor beta chains were all read from a single sample in a study of shared clonotypes between healthy human individuals. As defined, naive CD8 cells were CD45RO-negative and positively selected for CCR7, with terminally differentiated effector memory CD45RA+ cells excluded. Some clones are missing from TCRdb's copy, which holds only in-frame ones; the method was immunoSEQ multiplex PCR. The repertoire holds millions of clones, with about 95% as singletons. Sequencing was carried out using naive CD8+ T cells sorted from blood. The receptors stem from a man aged 18 to 29 in good health.

The chain couples TRBV7-2 to TRBJ2-3, with 12 nucleotides matching TRBD2. Looked up from germline, CDR1 is SGHTA and CDR2 is FQGNSA. V shed 2 bases and J 2 bases; nucleotides not matched to a gene: 11. CDR3 size: 19 residues. CDR3 sequence: CASSLNLAGGAANTDTQYF. The CDR3 bases are TGTGCCAGCAGCTTAAATCTAGCGGGAGGGGCCGCTAACACAGATACGCAGTATTTT. The full variable domain, rest sourced from reference TRBV7-2 and TRBJ2-3, is GAGVSQSPSNKVTEKGKDVELRCDPISGHTALYWYRQSLGQGLEFLIYFQGNSAPDKSGLPSDRFSAERTGGSVSTLTIQRTQQEDSAVYLCASSLNLAGGAANTDTQYFGPGTRLTVL.

The V gene is TRBV9, the J gene TRBJ2-3; D ambiguous. The CDR3 contains 17 residues. Trimming pared 0 bases from V and 6 bases from J, leaving 20 bases between. Germline V gene sequence: CDR1 SGDLS, CDR2 YYNGEE. The CDR3 sequence is CASSVAEDGESKDTQYF. CDR3 sequence (DNA): TGTGCCAGCAGCGTAGCTGAGGACGGCGAAAGTAAGGATACGCAGTATTTT. Using reference TRBV9 and TRBJ2-3 for the parts outside the CDR3, the full variable domain is DSGVTQTPKHLITATGQRVTLRCSPRSGDLSVYWYQQSLDQGLQFLIQYYNGEERAKGNILERFSAQQFPDLHSELNLSSLELGDSALYFCASSVAEDGESKDTQYFGPGTRLTVL.

About this clone: Other DNA variants within this sample encode the same CDR3. This chain links TRBV7-9 with TRBJ2-7, with D tentatively TRBD1 (5 bases). Looked up from germline, CDR1 is SEHNR and CDR2 is FQNEAQ (reference sequence). The length of the CDR3 is 12 residues. Deletions cut 5 bases from V and 2 bases from J, with 7 bases between. DNA of the CDR3: TGTGCCAGCAGCCAGGGTACCTACGAGCAGTACTTC. It encodes CASSQGTYEQYF.

The J gene is TRBJ2-1, the V gene TRBV7-6, with D possibly being TRBD1 or TRBD2 (6 bases each). Looked up from germline, CDR1 is SGHVS and CDR2 is FNYEAQ. The CDR3 totals 14 residues. Trimming shortened V by 5 bases and J by 9 bases, and 17 bases separated the two germline ends. The CDR3: CASSLGLEGGEQFF. CDR3 sequence (DNA): TGTGCCAGCAGCCTTGGGTTGGAGGGGGGTGAGCAGTTCTTC.

This clone was picked up one time. The V and J genes are TRBV28 and TRBJ2-2, with 8 bases lining up with TRBD1. The CDR3 sequence is 14 residues long. With V trimmed by 6 bases and J by 6 bases, 6 bases remained unmatched. The germline CDR1 and CDR2 sequences are MDHEN and SYDVKM. DNA of the CDR3: TGTGCCAGCAGGGAGACAGGGGCGCCCGGGGAGCTGTTTTTT. This codes for CASRETGAPGELFF.

This clone came up once. This rearrangement joins TRBV4-2 to TRBJ1-1; 8 bases are a match to TRBD1. Germline V gives CDR1 LGHNA, CDR2 YNFKEQ. The CDR3 runs 13 residues. With V trimmed by 4 bases and J by 6 bases, 4 bases remained unmatched. The CDR3 reads CASSPWTGSEAFF. The CDR3 nucleotides read TGTGCCAGCAGCCCTTGGACAGGGTCTGAAGCTTTCTTT.

This sequence joins TRBV5-1 and TRBJ2-7; the D gene could be TRBD1 or TRBD2 (5 bases each). The CDR3 is 16 residues long. V shed 2 bases and J shed 2 bases, with 17 bases lying between them. CDR1 and CDR2 from the germline V gene are SGHRS and YFSETQ. The CDR3 DNA follows: TGCGCCAGCAGCTTTTTCGGTGCAGGGACCACCTACGAGCAGTACTTC. Amino acid sequence: CASSFFGAGTTYEQYF.

This chain uses TRBV5-5 with TRBJ2-7; no clear D. Germline lookup yields CDR1 SGHKS and CDR2 YYEKEE (reference sequence). V dropped 0 bases and J dropped 4 bases, with 11 bases sitting between them. The CDR3 runs to 14 residues. The CDR3 DNA is TGTGCCAGCAGCTTGGGATCGGGCCTATACGAGCAGTACTTC. This sequence encodes CASSLGSGLYEQYF.

To note about this clone: The same CDR3 also results from other DNA sequences found in this sample. For the CDR3, the DNA is TGTGCCAGCAGTTACTCGAGCAGCTTCGAGCAGTACTTC. It translates to CASSYSSSFEQYF. The rearrangement uses TRBV6-5 and TRBJ2-7, with no clear D. With 0 bases removed from V and 6 bases from J, the gap between germline ends came to 9 bases. The CDR3 has 13 amino acids. The V gene's germline CDR1 is MNHEY and CDR2 SVGAGI.

The rearrangement links TRBV1 to TRBJ1-2; the D call of TRBD1 is as the table states it, not checked on the DNA. TRBV1 is a recognized pseudogene. The CDR3 length is 16 residues. This chain's CDR3 is CTSSRDDRRVNYGYTF. The CDR3 DNA follows: TGCACCAGCAGCCGGGATGACAGGCGAGTTAACTATGGCTACACCTTC.

The genes are TRBV27 and TRBJ2-1, with D maybe TRBD2 (6 bases). CDR1 MNHEY and CDR2 SMNVEV come from the germline V gene (reference sequence). This CDR3 is built from 16 residues. The V end lost 2 bases, the J end lost 0 bases, and 11 bases lay between the germline ends. In nucleotides, the CDR3 is TGTGCCAGCAGTTTAACTAGCACGAGCTCCTACAATGAGCAGTTCTTC. As protein: CASSLTSTSSYNEQFF.

The chain has TRBV5-1 and TRBJ1-1; D might be TRBD1 (6 bases). The CDR3 has 15 residues. The germline V gene has CDR1 SGHRS and CDR2 YFSETQ. The V and J ends lost 4 bases and 0 bases respectively, with 13 bases between them. The DNA for the CDR3 is TGCGCCAGCAGCCGGGACACGACCTTGAACACTGAAGCTTTCTTT. Amino acid sequence: CASSRDTTLNTEAFF.

The J gene is TRBJ2-7, the V gene TRBV5-4; 8 positions match TRBD2. The CDR3 runs to 14 residues. Germline CDR1 reads SGHNT; CDR2 reads YYREEE (reference sequence). V lost 2 bases, J lost 1 base, and 2 bases stayed unmatched. The CDR3 nucleotides read TGTGCCAGCAGCTTTACTAGCGGTTCCTACGAGCAGTACTTC. This translates into CASSFTSGSYEQYF. Using reference TRBV5-4 and TRBJ2-7 for the parts outside the CDR3, the full variable domain is ETGVTQSPTHLIKTRGQQVTLRCSSQSGHNTVSWYQQALGQGPQFIFQYYREEENGRGNFPPRFSGLQFPNYSSELNVNALELDDSALYLCASSFTSGSYEQYFGPGTRLTVT.

This chain connects TRBV27 to TRBJ1-6; D is ambiguous. Germline CDR1 is MNHEY and CDR2 is SMNVEV (reference sequence). Trimming pared 2 bases from V and 9 bases from J, leaving 5 bases between. This CDR3 is built from 12 residues. The CDR3: CASSLMGSPLHF. The CDR3 bases are TGTGCCAGCAGTTTAATGGGTTCACCCCTCCACTTT.

The chain joins TRBV15 to TRBJ2-7; D possibly corresponds to TRBD2 (6 bases). Germline V gene lookup returns CDR1 LNHNV and CDR2 YYDKDF (reference sequence). Trimming stripped 0 bases from V and 3 bases from J, with 12 bases between. This CDR3 is 15 amino acids long. CDR3 DNA sequence: TGTGCCACCAGCAGAGATCTGGGTAGCGGCTACGAGCAGTACTTC. Its protein is CATSRDLGSGYEQYF.

The chain is built from TRBV7-9 and TRBJ2-5; either TRBD1 or TRBD2 may supply D (5 bases each). CDR1 is SEHNR, CDR2 FQNEAQ, per germline (reference sequence). The CDR3 extends over 16 amino acids. Trimming left V 5 bases short and J 1 base short, with 17 bases between. The CDR3 spells CASSPRGVSVQETQYF. The CDR3 DNA reads as TGTGCCAGCAGCCCTCGAGGGGTTAGCGTCCAAGAGACCCAGTACTTC.

Notes on this clone: The same CDR3 is also encoded by other DNA sequences in this sample. The V call is TRBV4-1, the J call TRBJ2-7; 9 bases line up with TRBD1. The V and J ends lost 4 bases and 4 bases, in that order; junction bases with no gene match: 5. The V gene's germline CDR1 is MGHRA and CDR2 YSYEKL. The CDR3 is 14 residues long. CDR3 in amino acids: CASSLGQGSYEQYF. Here the CDR3 DNA reads TGCGCCAGCAGCCTGGGACAGGGTAGTTACGAGCAGTACTTC.

About this clone: Additional DNA sequences in this sample encode the identical CDR3. The J gene is TRBJ2-7, the V gene TRBV4-1; D gene uncertain. CDR1 is MGHRA, CDR2 YSYEKL, per germline. The CDR3 length is 15 residues. V shed 0 bases and J shed 0 bases, with 9 bases lying between them. The CDR3 sequence is CASSQETLGSYEQYF. CDR3 sequence (DNA): TGCGCCAGCAGCCAAGAGACCCTGGGCTCCTACGAGCAGTACTTC.

The gene calls are TRBV5-6 and TRBJ1-2; D is perhaps TRBD1 (5 bases). Germline lookup yields CDR1 SGHDT and CDR2 YYEEEE. The CDR3 has 11 residues. Trimming took off 6 bases at V and 7 bases at J, with 10 bases between the two ends. DNA for the CDR3: TGTGCCAGCAACGGTGGGGCTGGCTACACCTTC. Its protein is CASNGGAGYTF. Looking up the rest from reference TRBV5-6 and TRBJ1-2 gives the full variable domain: DAGVTQSPTHLIKTRGQQVTLRCSPKSGHDTVSWYQQALGQGPQFIFQYYEEEERQRGNFPDRFSGHQFPNYSSELNVNALLLGDSALYLCASNGGAGYTFGSGTRLTVV.

Of note for this clone: Other DNA sequences from this sample encode an identical CDR3 as well. This chain joins TRBV2 and TRBJ2-7, with D unresolved. This CDR3 is built from 13 residues. V lost 7 bases and J 4 bases, leaving 14 bases between the germline ends. The germline gives CDR1 SNHLY, CDR2 FYNNEI. CDR3 bases: TGTGCCAGCACCGTCGACACTCCTTACGAGCAGTACTTC. Protein sequence: CASTVDTPYEQYF.

V gene TRBV9 combines with J gene TRBJ1-2; 9 positions match TRBD1. This CDR3 has 15 amino acids. Trimming at V came to 0 bases and at J to 4 bases, leaving 4 bases not matched to a gene. Germline CDR1 SGDLS, CDR2 YYNGEE. The CDR3 DNA reads as TGTGCCAGCAGCGTAGCGACAGGGGGGAGCTATGGCTACACCTTC. It codes for CASSVATGGSYGYTF.

This clone has just a few counts. Different DNA sequences within this sample yield the same CDR3. This sequence joins TRBV6-5 and TRBJ2-7; no reliable D call. The CDR3 contains 13 residues. Trimming stripped 2 bases from V and 0 bases from J, with 5 bases between. Germline CDR1 reads MNHEY; CDR2 reads SVGAGI. CDR3 residues: CASSYESSYEQYF. The DNA of the CDR3 is TGTGCCAGCAGTTACGAGAGCTCCTACGAGCAGTACTTC.